A single sample is the source of the 7 T cell receptor beta chains below, sequenced in a study of T cell responses to AZD1222 COVID-19 vaccine. Profiling relied on immunoSEQ multiplex PCR, and the TCRdb table lists in-frame clones only, not all of them. The sample lists 100,000 to 150,000 clones, around 84% occurring once. The material sequenced was peripheral blood, taken on day 0 of AZD1222 vaccination. The receptor source for this set is an adult in good health.

The gene calls are TRBV19 and TRBJ2-3; 8 bases fit TRBD1. CDR3 size: 15 residues. J gave up 4 bases and V 3 bases, and 6 bases lay outside the gene matches. Germline lookup yields CDR1 LNHDA and CDR2 SQIVND (reference sequence). CDR3 in DNA: TGTGCCAGTAGTATCCGGGTACAGGGGGCAGATACGCAGTATTTT. Translating it yields CASSIRVQGADTQYF.

The chain has TRBV29-1 and TRBJ2-4; a possible D gene is TRBD1 (6 bases). The CDR3 runs 14 residues. The ends were cut back, 0 bases at V and 0 bases at J, with 6 bases in the middle. From germline, CDR1 is SQVTM and CDR2 ANQGSEA. CDR3: CSVEEGAAKNIQYF. The CDR3 nucleotides are TGCAGCGTTGAAGAGGGGGCAGCCAAAAACATTCAGTACTTC.

V usage is TRBV7-9 and J usage is TRBJ2-3; TRBD1 aligns across 9 bases. Germline CDR1 and CDR2: SEHNR and FQNEAQ (reference sequence). After removal of 10 bases from V and 3 bases from J, the junction contained 8 bases not matched to a gene. The CDR3 runs 14 residues. The DNA for the CDR3 is TGTGCCACCACCCGGACAGGGGCGACAGATACGCAGTATTTT. Amino acids: CATTRTGATDTQYF.

The gene calls are TRBV7-2 and TRBJ2-1, with D perhaps TRBD1 (5 bases). V was pared by 1 base and J by 11 bases, with 15 bases between. The CDR3 length is 14 residues. Germline CDR1 SGHTA, CDR2 FQGNSA. Here the CDR3 DNA reads TGTGCCAGCAGCTTAGGGTTCCAGGGCGCTAAGCAGTTCTTC. Protein sequence: CASSLGFQGAKQFF.

The V and J genes are TRBV7-2 and TRBJ1-3, with D possibly being TRBD1 (6 bases). The CDR3 extends over 15 amino acids. CDR1 SGHTA and CDR2 FQGNSA come from the germline V gene. Between the trimmed V and J ends, which lost 1 base and 1 base, there was a span of 8 bases. The CDR3 nucleotides are TGTGCCAGCAGCTTAGTAGGGACATCTGGAAACACCATATATTTT. The encoded protein is CASSLVGTSGNTIYF.

The chain couples TRBV5-1 to TRBJ2-7, with D maybe TRBD1 (6 bases). Deletions cut 4 bases from V and 2 bases from J, with 16 bases between. Germline V CDR1 and CDR2: SGHRS, YFSETQ. The CDR3 runs to 15 residues. The CDR3 DNA reads as TGCGCCAGCAGCCATACCGGGACACCTGCCTACGAGCAGTACTTC. This translates into CASSHTGTPAYEQYF.

This chain joins TRBV7-8 and TRBJ2-7, with 9 nucleotides matching TRBD2. Trimming cost V 8 bases and J 6 bases; bases outside gene matches: 11. Germline V gene sequence: CDR1 SGHVS, CDR2 FQNEAQ. CDR3 length: 14 residues. CDR3 loop: CASRIAGVSGEQYF. CDR3 DNA sequence: TGTGCCAGCCGCATAGCGGGAGTGTCGGGCGAGCAGTACTTC. Looking up the rest from reference TRBV7-8 and TRBJ2-7 gives the full variable domain: GAGVSQSPRYKVAKRGQDVALRCDPISGHVSLFWYQQALGQGPEFLTYFQNEAQLDKSGLPSDRFFAERPEGSVSTLKIQRTQQEDSAVYLCASRIAGVSGEQYFGPGTRLTVT.